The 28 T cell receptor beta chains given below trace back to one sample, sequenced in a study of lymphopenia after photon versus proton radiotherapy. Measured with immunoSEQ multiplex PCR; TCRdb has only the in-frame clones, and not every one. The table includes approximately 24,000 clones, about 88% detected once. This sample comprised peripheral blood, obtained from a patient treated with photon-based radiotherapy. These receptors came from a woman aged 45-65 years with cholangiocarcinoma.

The CDR3 coding sequence is TGTGCCTCCTCGAAGGGGATGAACACTGAAGCTTTCTTT. Translated, it gives CASSKGMNTEAFF. The J gene is TRBJ1-1, the V gene TRBV7-6, with a tentative D call TRBD1 (5 bases). V was cut by 11 bases and J by 0 bases, with 13 bases left in between. The germline V gene has CDR1 SGHVS and CDR2 FNYEAQ. This CDR3 has 13 amino acids.

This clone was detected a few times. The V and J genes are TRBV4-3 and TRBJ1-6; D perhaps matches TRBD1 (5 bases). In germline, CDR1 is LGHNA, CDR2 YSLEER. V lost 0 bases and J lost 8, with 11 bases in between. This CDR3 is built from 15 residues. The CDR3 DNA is TGCGCCAGCAGCCAAGAGGGGGGGAGGGATTCACCCCTCCACTTT. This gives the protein CASSQEGGRDSPLHF.

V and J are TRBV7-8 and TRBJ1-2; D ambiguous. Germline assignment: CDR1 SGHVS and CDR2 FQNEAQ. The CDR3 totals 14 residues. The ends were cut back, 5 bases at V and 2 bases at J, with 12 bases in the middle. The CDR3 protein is CASSPWWRNYGYTF. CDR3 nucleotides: TGTGCCAGCAGCCCGTGGTGGCGGAACTATGGCTACACCTTC.

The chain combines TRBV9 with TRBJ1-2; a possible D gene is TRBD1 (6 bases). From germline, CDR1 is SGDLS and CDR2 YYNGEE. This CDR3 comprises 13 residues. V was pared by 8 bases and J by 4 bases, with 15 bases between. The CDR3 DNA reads TGTGCCAGTGGCGGGGGGGCCCCCTATGGCTACACCTTC. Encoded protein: CASGGGAPYGYTF. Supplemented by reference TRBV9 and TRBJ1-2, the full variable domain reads DSGVTQTPKHLITATGQRVTLRCSPRSGDLSVYWYQQSLDQGLQFLIQYYNGEERAKGNILERFSAQQFPDLHSELNLSSLELGDSALYFCASGGGAPYGYTFGSGTRLTVV.

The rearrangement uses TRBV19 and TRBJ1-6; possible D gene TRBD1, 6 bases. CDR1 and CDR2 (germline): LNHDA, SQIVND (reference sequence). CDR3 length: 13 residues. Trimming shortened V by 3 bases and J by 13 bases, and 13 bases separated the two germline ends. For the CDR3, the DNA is TGTGCCAGTAGTATCGGGACACCTCAGCCCCTCCACTTT. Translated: CASSIGTPQPLHF.

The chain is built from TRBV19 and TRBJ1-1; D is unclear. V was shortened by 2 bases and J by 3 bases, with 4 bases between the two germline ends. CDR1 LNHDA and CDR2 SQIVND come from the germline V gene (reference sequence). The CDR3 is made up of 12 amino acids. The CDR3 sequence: CASSITHTEAFF. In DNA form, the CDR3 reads TGTGCCAGTAGTATAACTCACACTGAAGCTTTCTTT.

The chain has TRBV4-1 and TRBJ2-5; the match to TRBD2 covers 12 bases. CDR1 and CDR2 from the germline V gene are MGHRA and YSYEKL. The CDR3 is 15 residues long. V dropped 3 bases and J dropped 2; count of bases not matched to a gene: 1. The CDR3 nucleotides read TGCGCCAGCAGCCAGCTAGCGGGGGGGCAAGAGACCCAGTACTTC. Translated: CASSQLAGGQETQYF.

CDR3 nucleotide sequence: TGTGCCAGTAGTTTGGGACAAGCGTTCATGAACACTGAAGCTTTCTTT. Protein: CASSLGQAFMNTEAFF. The genes are TRBV19 and TRBJ1-1; D is perhaps TRBD1 (6 bases). Germline CDR1 reads LNHDA; CDR2 reads SQIVND (reference sequence). CDR3 length equals 16 residues. Trimming left V 5 bases short and J 0 bases short, with 16 bases between.

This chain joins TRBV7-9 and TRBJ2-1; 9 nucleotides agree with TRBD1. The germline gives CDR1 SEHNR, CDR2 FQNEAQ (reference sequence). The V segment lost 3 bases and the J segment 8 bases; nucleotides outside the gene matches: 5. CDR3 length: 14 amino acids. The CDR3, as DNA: TGTGCCAGCAGCTTGGGACAGGGATCCCATGAGCAGTTCTTC. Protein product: CASSLGQGSHEQFF.

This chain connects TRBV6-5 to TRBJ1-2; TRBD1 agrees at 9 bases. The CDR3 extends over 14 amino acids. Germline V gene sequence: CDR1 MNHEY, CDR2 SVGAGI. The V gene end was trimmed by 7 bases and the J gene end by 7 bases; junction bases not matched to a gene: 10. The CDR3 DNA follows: TGTGCCAGCATTGCCGCGGGACAGGGTAGTGGCTACACCTTC. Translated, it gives CASIAAGQGSGYTF.

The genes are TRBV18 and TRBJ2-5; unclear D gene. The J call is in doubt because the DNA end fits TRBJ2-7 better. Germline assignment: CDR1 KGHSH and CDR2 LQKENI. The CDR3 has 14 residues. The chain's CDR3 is CASSPRDRVTEQYF. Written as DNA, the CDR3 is TGTGCCAGCTCACCAAGGGATCGGGTAACCGAGCAGTACTTC.

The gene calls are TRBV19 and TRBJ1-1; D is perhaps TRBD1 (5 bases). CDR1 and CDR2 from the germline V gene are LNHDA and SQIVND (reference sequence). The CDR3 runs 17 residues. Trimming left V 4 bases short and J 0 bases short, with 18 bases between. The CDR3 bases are TGTGCCAGTAGTACCAACAGGTGGGAGGTCATGAACACTGAAGCTTTCTTT. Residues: CASSTNRWEVMNTEAFF.

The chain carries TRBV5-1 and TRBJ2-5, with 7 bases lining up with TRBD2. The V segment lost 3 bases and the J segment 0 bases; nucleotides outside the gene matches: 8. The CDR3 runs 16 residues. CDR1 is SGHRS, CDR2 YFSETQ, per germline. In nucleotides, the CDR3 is TGCGCCAGCAGCTCCGGACTAGTGGGGGACCAAGAGACCCAGTACTTC. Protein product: CASSSGLVGDQETQYF.

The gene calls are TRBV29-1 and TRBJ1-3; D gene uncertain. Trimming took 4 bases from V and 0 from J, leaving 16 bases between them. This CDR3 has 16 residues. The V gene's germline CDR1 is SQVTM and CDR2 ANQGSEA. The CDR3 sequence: CSVGSGWSGSGNTIYF. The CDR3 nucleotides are TGCAGCGTTGGAAGCGGTTGGAGTGGCTCTGGAAACACCATATATTTT.

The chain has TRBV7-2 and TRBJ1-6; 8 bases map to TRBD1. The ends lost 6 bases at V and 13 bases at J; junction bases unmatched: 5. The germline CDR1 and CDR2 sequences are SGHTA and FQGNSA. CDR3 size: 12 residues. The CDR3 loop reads CASSRTGIPLHF. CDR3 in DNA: TGTGCCAGCAGTCGGACAGGGATTCCCCTCCACTTT.

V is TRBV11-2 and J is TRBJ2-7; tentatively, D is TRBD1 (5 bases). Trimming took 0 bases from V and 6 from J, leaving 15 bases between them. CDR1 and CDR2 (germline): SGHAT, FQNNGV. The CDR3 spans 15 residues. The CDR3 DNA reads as TGTGCCAGCAGCTTAGATCGTGCCCAGGGAAGCGAGCAGTACTTC. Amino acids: CASSLDRAQGSEQYF.

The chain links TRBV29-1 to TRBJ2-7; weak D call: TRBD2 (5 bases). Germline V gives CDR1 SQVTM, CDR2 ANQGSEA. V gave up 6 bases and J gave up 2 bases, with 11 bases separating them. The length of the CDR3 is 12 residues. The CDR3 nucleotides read TGCAGCGTCGGTACTAGTACCTACGAGCAGTACTTC. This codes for CSVGTSTYEQYF.

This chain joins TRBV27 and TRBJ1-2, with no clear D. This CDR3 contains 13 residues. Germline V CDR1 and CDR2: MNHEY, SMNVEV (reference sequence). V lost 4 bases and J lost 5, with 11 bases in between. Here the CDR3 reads CASSSSGVYGYTF. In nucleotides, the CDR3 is TGTGCCAGCAGTTCTTCCGGGGTATATGGCTACACCTTC.

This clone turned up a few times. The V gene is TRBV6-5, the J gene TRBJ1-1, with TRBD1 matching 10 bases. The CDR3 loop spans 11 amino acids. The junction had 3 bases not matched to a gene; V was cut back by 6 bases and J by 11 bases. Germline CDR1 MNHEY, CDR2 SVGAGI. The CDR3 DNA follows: TGTGCCAGCAGCGACAGGGGGCAGGCTTTCTTT. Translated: CASSDRGQAFF.

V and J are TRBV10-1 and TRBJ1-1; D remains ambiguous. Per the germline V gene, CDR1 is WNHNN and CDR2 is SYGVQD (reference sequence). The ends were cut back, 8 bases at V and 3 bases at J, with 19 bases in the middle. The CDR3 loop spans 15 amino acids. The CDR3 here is CASRLGSDGDTEAFF. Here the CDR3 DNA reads TGCGCCAGCCGCTTAGGGTCCGATGGGGACACTGAAGCTTTCTTT.

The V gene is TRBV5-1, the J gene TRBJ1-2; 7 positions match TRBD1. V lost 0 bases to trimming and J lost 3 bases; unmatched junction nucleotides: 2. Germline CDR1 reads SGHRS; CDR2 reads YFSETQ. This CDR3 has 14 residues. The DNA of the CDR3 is TGCGCCAGCAGCTTGGACAGGGGCCACTATGGCTACACCTTC. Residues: CASSLDRGHYGYTF.

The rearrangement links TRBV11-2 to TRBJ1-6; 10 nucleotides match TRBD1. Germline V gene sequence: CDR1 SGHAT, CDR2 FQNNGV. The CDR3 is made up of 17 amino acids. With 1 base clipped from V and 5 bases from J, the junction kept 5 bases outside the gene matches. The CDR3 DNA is TGTGCCAGCAGCTTAGGGGACAGGGGTTTGGATAATTCACCCCTCCACTTT. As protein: CASSLGDRGLDNSPLHF. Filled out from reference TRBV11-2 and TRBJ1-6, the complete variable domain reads EAGVAQSPRYKIIEKRQSVAFWCNPISGHATLYWYQQILGQGPKLLIQFQNNGVVDDSQLPKDRFSAERLKGVDSTLKIQPAKLEDSAVYLCASSLGDRGLDNSPLHFGNGTRLTVT.

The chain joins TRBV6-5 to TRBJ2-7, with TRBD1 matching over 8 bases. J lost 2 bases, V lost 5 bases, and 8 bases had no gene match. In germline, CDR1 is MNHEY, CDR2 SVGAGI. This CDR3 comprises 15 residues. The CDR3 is CASSTRTGKPYEQYF. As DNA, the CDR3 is TGTGCCAGCAGTACAAGGACAGGGAAACCCTACGAGCAGTACTTC.

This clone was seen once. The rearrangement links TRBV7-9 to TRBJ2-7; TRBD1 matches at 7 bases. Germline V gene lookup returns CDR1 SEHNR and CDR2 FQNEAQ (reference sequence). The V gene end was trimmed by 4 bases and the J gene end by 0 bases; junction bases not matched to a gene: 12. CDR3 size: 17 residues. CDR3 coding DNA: TGTGCCAGCAGCTCCTCCCCCGGACAGGTTAGCTCCTACGAGCAGTACTTC. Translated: CASSSSPGQVSSYEQYF.

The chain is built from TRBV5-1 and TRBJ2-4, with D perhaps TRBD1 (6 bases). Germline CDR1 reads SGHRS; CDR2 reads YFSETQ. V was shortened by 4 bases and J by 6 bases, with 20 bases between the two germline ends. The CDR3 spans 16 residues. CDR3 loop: CASSPQGTVKGNIQYF. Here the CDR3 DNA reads TGCGCCAGCAGCCCCCAGGGGACGGTGAAGGGAAACATTCAGTACTTC. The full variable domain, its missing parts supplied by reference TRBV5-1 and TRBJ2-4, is KAGVTQTPRYLIKTRGQQVTLSCSPISGHRSVSWYQQTPGQGLQFLFEYFSETQRNKGNFPGRFSGRQFSNSRSEMNVSTLELGDSALYLCASSPQGTVKGNIQYFGAGTRLSVL.

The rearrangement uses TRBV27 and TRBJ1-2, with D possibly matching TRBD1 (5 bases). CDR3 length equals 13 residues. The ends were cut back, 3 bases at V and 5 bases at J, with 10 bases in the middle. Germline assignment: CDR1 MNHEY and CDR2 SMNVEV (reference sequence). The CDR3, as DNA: TGTGCCAGCAGTTTGTCACAGGCTTATGGCTACACCTTC. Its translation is CASSLSQAYGYTF.

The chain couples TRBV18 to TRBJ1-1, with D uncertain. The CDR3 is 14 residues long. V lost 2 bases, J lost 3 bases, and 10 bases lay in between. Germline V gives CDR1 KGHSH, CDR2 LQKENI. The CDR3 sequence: CASSPNSKDTEAFF. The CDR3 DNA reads TGTGCCAGCTCACCAAATAGTAAGGACACTGAAGCTTTCTTT.

The CDR3 nucleotides read TGTGCCAGCAGCTTAGAAAAATACAGGGGGGCCGGCACAGATACGCAGTATTTT. Its protein is CASSLEKYRGAGTDTQYF. The chain recombines TRBV11-3 with TRBJ2-3, with 8 positions matching TRBD1. J was trimmed by 1 base and V by 0 bases; bases with no gene match: 9. The CDR3 totals 18 residues. The germline CDR1 and CDR2 sequences are SGHNT and YENEEA.